Listed below are T cell receptor beta chains from one sample, sequenced in a study of T-cell reconstitution after alpha-beta-depleted transplantation in children. One entry per CDR3 protein results from TCRdb running MiXCR on the PCR reads. In the table there are around 400,000 distinct CDR3 sequences, about 20% of which are singletons. Material: PBMCs from the stem cell graft donor, obtained from the stem cell graft. The receptors come from a human donor who donated a stem cell graft to a child with acute myeloid leukemia. Each CDR3 is given with its conserved first and last residue. Each record gives: D gene, clone size, V gene, J gene, CDR3 DNA, CDR3 protein. The D gene is left open where the match is weak. Clone size appears in some rows only: once, few, many, or a class for an expanded clone.

D gene: TRBD1; clone size: .; V gene: TRBV25-1; J gene: TRBJ2-7; CDR3 DNA: TGTGCCAGCAGTCAAGGGGGCAGAACCTCCTACGAGCAGTACTTC; CDR3 protein: CASSQGGRTSYEQYF
D gene: TRBD2; clone size: many; V gene: TRBV20-1; J gene: TRBJ2-5; CDR3 DNA: TGCAGTGCTAGAGACGACGGGACTAGGCCTCAAGAGACCCAGTACTTC; CDR3 protein: CSARDDGTRPQETQYF
D gene: TRBD2; clone size: few; V gene: TRBV7-6; J gene: TRBJ2-3; CDR3 DNA: TGTGCCAGCAGCCATAGCGGGGGCACAGATACGCAGTATTTT; CDR3 protein: CASSHSGGTDTQYF
D gene: TRBD2; clone size: .; V gene: TRBV27; J gene: TRBJ2-5; CDR3 DNA: TGTGCCAGCAGAACGGGACTAGCGGGAATTGAGACCCAGTACTTC; CDR3 protein: CASRTGLAGIETQYF
D gene: .; clone size: .; V gene: TRBV7-3; J gene: TRBJ2-1; CDR3 DNA: TGTGCCAGCAGCGCTTCTAGCGCAGCATACAATGAGCAGTTCTTC; CDR3 protein: CASSASSAAYNEQFF
D gene: .; clone size: few; V gene: TRBV7-3; J gene: TRBJ2-7; CDR3 DNA: TGTGCCAGCAGCTTAGGGCGCCAGGGCGAGAGCTCCTACGAGCAGTACTTC; CDR3 protein: CASSLGRQGESSYEQYF
D gene: TRBD2; clone size: .; V gene: TRBV7-3; J gene: TRBJ2-3; CDR3 DNA: TGTGCCAGCAGCTCCCCCGGGGGGACTAGCGGGGGCTCTGGGGATACGCAGTATTTT; CDR3 protein: CASSSPGGTSGGSGDTQYF
D gene: TRBD1; clone size: once; V gene: TRBV25-1; J gene: TRBJ1-1; CDR3 DNA: TGTGCCAGCAGTGGAACCTTCGCCGGGACAGGGGGGGAAGCTTTCTTT; CDR3 protein: CASSGTFAGTGGEAFF
D gene: .; clone size: few; V gene: TRBV29-1; J gene: TRBJ2-7; CDR3 DNA: TGCAGCGTTGAAGGTGCGGGGAAGGCGTACGAGCAGTACTTC; CDR3 protein: CSVEGAGKAYEQYF
D gene: TRBD2; clone size: few; V gene: TRBV5-6; J gene: TRBJ2-1; CDR3 DNA: TGTGCCAGCAGCTCCCAGCGGGAGGGCCTCATTTACAATGAGCAGTTCTTC; CDR3 protein: CASSSQREGLIYNEQFF
D gene: .; clone size: .; V gene: TRBV28; J gene: TRBJ2-3; CDR3 DNA: TGTGCCAGCCTAAAACGGCGGGATACGCAGTATTTT; CDR3 protein: CASLKRRDTQYF
D gene: .; clone size: few; V gene: TRBV10-2; J gene: TRBJ1-2; CDR3 DNA: TGCGCCAGCAGTGAGTCCCAGGGTGCTGGCTACACCTTC; CDR3 protein: CASSESQGAGYTF
D gene: .; clone size: many; V gene: TRBV12-3/TRBV12-4; J gene: TRBJ1-1; CDR3 DNA: TGTGCCAGCAGTTGGAGGCGAGATGGCACTGAAGCTTTCTTT; CDR3 protein: CASSWRRDGTEAFF
D gene: TRBD2; clone size: many; V gene: TRBV12-3/TRBV12-4; J gene: TRBJ2-1; CDR3 DNA: TGTGCCAGCAGCGTTAGCGGGATATACTACAATGAGCAGTTCTTC; CDR3 protein: CASSVSGIYYNEQFF
D gene: TRBD2; clone size: many; V gene: TRBV5-1; J gene: TRBJ2-7; CDR3 DNA: TGCGCCAGCACGTCAGGGACTAGCGCCCACGAGCAGTACTTC; CDR3 protein: CASTSGTSAHEQYF
D gene: TRBD1; clone size: .; V gene: TRBV7-8; J gene: TRBJ2-1; CDR3 DNA: TGTGCCAGCAGCCAAGACAGGGCCTCCTACAATGAGCAGTTCTTC; CDR3 protein: CASSQDRASYNEQFF
D gene: .; clone size: few; V gene: TRBV6-6; J gene: TRBJ2-5; CDR3 DNA: TGTGCCAGCCTAAGGGGCGGAGAGACCCAGTACTTC; CDR3 protein: CASLRGGETQYF
D gene: .; clone size: .; V gene: TRBV5-1; J gene: TRBJ1-1; CDR3 DNA: TGCGCCAGCAGCCCCCGCGAGGGGAACACTGAAGCTTTCTTT; CDR3 protein: CASSPREGNTEAFF
D gene: .; clone size: .; V gene: TRBV7-6; J gene: TRBJ2-7; CDR3 DNA: TGTGCCAGCAGCTTAGCCTCCAGCGGACTGGCCTACGAGCAGTACTTC; CDR3 protein: CASSLASSGLAYEQYF
D gene: .; clone size: once; V gene: TRBV28; J gene: TRBJ2-7; CDR3 DNA: TGTGCCAGTGAAGGGTTCTCCTACGAGCAGTACTTC; CDR3 protein: CASEGFSYEQYF
D gene: TRBD2; clone size: .; V gene: TRBV4-3; J gene: TRBJ2-3; CDR3 DNA: TGCGCCAGCAGTTGGACTAGCGGGATGACAGATACGCAGTATTTT; CDR3 protein: CASSWTSGMTDTQYF
D gene: .; clone size: .; V gene: TRBV20-1; J gene: TRBJ1-2; CDR3 DNA: TGCAGTGCTAAGGATATTGGCTACACCTTC; CDR3 protein: CSAKDIGYTF
D gene: .; clone size: few; V gene: TRBV20-1; J gene: TRBJ2-1; CDR3 DNA: TGCTGTGCTAGAGCTTCTAGGTCGGGCTACAATGAGCAGTTCTTC; CDR3 protein: CCARASRSGYNEQFF
D gene: TRBD2; clone size: .; V gene: TRBV12-3/TRBV12-4; J gene: TRBJ2-2; CDR3 DNA: TGTGCCAGCACCTCGAAAGCGGGAGTCACCGGGGAGCTGTTTTTT; CDR3 protein: CASTSKAGVTGELFF
D gene: .; clone size: .; V gene: TRBV5-1; J gene: TRBJ2-2; CDR3 DNA: TGCGCCAGCAGCTTGGGGTTAGCGCAAACCGGGGAGCTGTTTTTT; CDR3 protein: CASSLGLAQTGELFF
D gene: .; clone size: .; V gene: TRBV12-3/TRBV12-4; J gene: TRBJ2-7; CDR3 DNA: TGTGCCAGCAGTTTGGCCAGGGCAGGCGAGCAGTACTTC; CDR3 protein: CASSLARAGEQYF
D gene: TRBD1; clone size: .; V gene: TRBV4-1; J gene: TRBJ1-1; CDR3 DNA: TGCGCCAGCAGCCGACCGACAGGGAAGAACACTGAAGCTTTCTTT; CDR3 protein: CASSRPTGKNTEAFF
D gene: TRBD1; clone size: .; V gene: TRBV7-9; J gene: TRBJ1-2; CDR3 DNA: TGTGCCAGCAGCTCGCCGACAGGGACCTATGGCTACACCTTC; CDR3 protein: CASSSPTGTYGYTF
D gene: TRBD1; clone size: .; V gene: TRBV12-3/TRBV12-4; J gene: TRBJ2-2; CDR3 DNA: TGTGCCAGCATGCCCTCGGACAGGGGCACCGGGGAGCTGTTTTTT; CDR3 protein: CASMPSDRGTGELFF
D gene: .; clone size: .; V gene: TRBV28; J gene: TRBJ2-2; CDR3 DNA: TGTGCCACCGAACATAACACCGGGGAGCTGTTTTTT; CDR3 protein: CATEHNTGELFF
D gene: .; clone size: many; V gene: TRBV20-1; J gene: TRBJ1-2; CDR3 DNA: TGCAGTGCGACAAGAGAAGACGACTATGGCTACACCTTC; CDR3 protein: CSATREDDYGYTF
D gene: TRBD1; clone size: few; V gene: TRBV12-3/TRBV12-4; J gene: TRBJ1-4; CDR3 DNA: TGTGCCAGCACCCGAACCGGGACAGCACGCGAAAAACTGTTTTTT; CDR3 protein: CASTRTGTAREKLFF
D gene: .; clone size: few; V gene: TRBV12-3/TRBV12-4; J gene: TRBJ2-7; CDR3 DNA: TGTGCCAGCAGTTTAGTGCTTGGGAGTACCTACGAGCAGTACTTC; CDR3 protein: CASSLVLGSTYEQYF
D gene: .; clone size: many; V gene: TRBV25-1; J gene: TRBJ2-2; CDR3 DNA: TGTGCCAGCAGTGGGGGGGGGACAGTGAACACCGGGGAGCTGTTTTTT; CDR3 protein: CASSGGGTVNTGELFF
D gene: .; clone size: .; V gene: TRBV5-5; J gene: TRBJ2-1; CDR3 DNA: TGTGCCAGCAGCTTGACACTAGGGTTCGATGAGCAGTTCTTC; CDR3 protein: CASSLTLGFDEQFF
D gene: .; clone size: few; V gene: TRBV28; J gene: TRBJ1-2; CDR3 DNA: TGTGCCAGCAGCTCCACAGGCGGGATCGGGGGCTACACCTTC; CDR3 protein: CASSSTGGIGGYTF
D gene: .; clone size: many; V gene: TRBV10-3; J gene: TRBJ1-5; CDR3 DNA: TGTGCCATCAGCCGGGACACCGATCAGCCCCAGCATTTT; CDR3 protein: CAISRDTDQPQHF
D gene: .; clone size: .; V gene: TRBV15; J gene: TRBJ2-1; CDR3 DNA: TGTGCCACCAGCAAGACTAGTTGGGAGCAGTTCTTC; CDR3 protein: CATSKTSWEQFF
D gene: .; clone size: few; V gene: TRBV12-3/TRBV12-4; J gene: TRBJ2-5; CDR3 DNA: TGTGCCAGCAGTTTAAACCCTGTGGAGACCCAGTACTTC; CDR3 protein: CASSLNPVETQYF
D gene: TRBD2; clone size: .; V gene: TRBV4-2; J gene: TRBJ2-7; CDR3 DNA: TGTGCCAGCAGCCAAGGAAGTGGGAGGGCCTACGAGCAGTACTTC; CDR3 protein: CASSQGSGRAYEQYF